The 10 T cell receptor beta chains listed next were all sequenced from one sample in a study of cytomegalovirus exposure and HLA in healthy donors. Amplification used 60 Vbeta primers and 13 Jbeta primers. The protocol was immunoSEQ multiplex PCR, while the TCRdb copy is restricted to in-frame clones and leaves out a portion. The sample includes over 75,000 clones, just over 65% of them seen just once. The sample taken for sequencing was PBMCs. The receptors shown here come from a man aged 25-45 years in good health and CMV-seronegative.

This clone was found a few times. The V call is TRBV19, the J call TRBJ1-2, with 9 bases aligning to TRBD1. This CDR3 comprises 14 residues. V shed 2 bases and J 5 bases; nucleotides not matched to a gene: 3. Germline CDR1 LNHDA, CDR2 SQIVND (reference sequence). DNA of the CDR3: TGTGCCAGTAGTATAACACAGGGGGCGTATGGCTACACCTTC. Translation: CASSITQGAYGYTF.

This clone has more than one count but fewer than ten. This CDR3 is CASSAWTGATDTQYF. The CDR3 region has the DNA TGCGCCAGCAGCGCATGGACAGGGGCGACAGATACGCAGTATTTT. This chain uses TRBV5-1 with TRBJ2-3; 9 bases line up with TRBD1. Per the germline V gene, CDR1 is SGHRS and CDR2 is YFSETQ. The CDR3 runs to 15 residues. V lost 4 bases and J lost 3; bases outside the gene matches: 6.

CDR3 bases: TGTGCCAGCAGCTTAGACAAGGCTGAGACCCAGTACTTC. It yields the protein CASSLDKAETQYF. The V gene is TRBV7-3, the J gene TRBJ2-5, with D unresolved. This CDR3 has 13 residues. Trimming stripped 2 bases from V and 5 bases from J, with 9 bases between. The germline V gene has CDR1 SGHTA and CDR2 FQGTGA.

The gene calls are TRBV7-9 and TRBJ2-7; a possible D gene is TRBD1 (6 bases). The ends were cut back, 5 bases at V and 3 bases at J, with 11 bases in the middle. Per the germline V gene, CDR1 is SEHNR and CDR2 is FQNEAQ (reference sequence). CDR3 length: 13 residues. The CDR3 region is CASSRGQNYEQYF. For the CDR3, the DNA is TGTGCCAGCAGCCGGGGACAAAACTACGAGCAGTACTTC. The whole variable domain, remainder taken from reference TRBV7-9 and TRBJ2-7, is DTGVSQNPRHKITKRGQNVTFRCDPISEHNRLYWYRQTLGQGPEFLTYFQNEAQLEKSRLLSDRFSAERPKGSFSTLEIQRTEQGDSAMYLCASSRGQNYEQYFGPGTRLTVT.

This sequence joins TRBV29-1 and TRBJ2-3; 12 nucleotides line up with TRBD2. After removal of 2 bases from V and 4 bases from J, the junction contained 4 bases not matched to a gene. Germline CDR1 SQVTM, CDR2 ANQGSEA. The CDR3 consists of 15 residues. CDR3 loop: CSVETSGGSPDTQYF. CDR3 nucleotide sequence: TGCAGCGTTGAAACTAGCGGGGGGTCACCAGATACGCAGTATTTT.

This clone was detected a few times. The chain recombines TRBV2 with TRBJ2-5, with no clear D. V was clipped by 6 bases and J by 5 bases, with 16 bases between them. Germline V CDR1 and CDR2: SNHLY, FYNNEI. The CDR3 is made up of 14 amino acids. The CDR3 bases are TGTGCCAGCAGCGCCGAGGAACTGGCGGAGACCCAGTACTTC. Protein: CASSAEELAETQYF.

The chain links TRBV4-2 to TRBJ2-5; 11 nucleotides agree with TRBD1. Germline CDR1 and CDR2: LGHNA and YNFKEQ. V was pared by 4 bases and J by 5 bases, with 6 bases of the junction left unmatched. The CDR3 length is 15 residues. CDR3 bases: TGTGCCAGCAGCCCAGGGACAGGGGGTCAGGAGACCCAGTACTTC. Its protein product is CASSPGTGGQETQYF.

The chain's CDR3 is CAREGQENTGELFF. The CDR3 coding sequence is TGTGCCAGGGAGGGACAGGAGAACACCGGGGAGCTGTTTTTT. The chain carries TRBV2 and TRBJ2-2; 8 bases fit TRBD1. Trimming at V came to 9 bases and at J to 1 base, leaving 4 bases not matched to a gene. The CDR3 runs to 14 residues. In germline, CDR1 is SNHLY, CDR2 FYNNEI.

The chain carries TRBV28 and TRBJ2-7; maybe TRBD2 (6 bases). The germline V and J ends were trimmed by 7 bases and 3 bases, with 16 bases remaining between them. The CDR3 has 14 amino acids. In germline, CDR1 is MDHEN, CDR2 SYDVKM. CDR3 DNA: TGTGCCAGCACCTCCCCGGGACTCTACTACGAGCAGTACTTC. Residues: CASTSPGLYYEQYF.

This rearrangement joins TRBV4-3 to TRBJ2-1, with 9 bases matching TRBD2. The CDR3 totals 17 residues. V dropped 3 bases and J dropped 1; count of bases not matched to a gene: 7. The germline V gene encodes CDR1 LGHNA and CDR2 YSLEER. The CDR3 sequence is CASSQVWSGGSYNEQFF. The CDR3, as DNA: TGCGCCAGCAGCCAGGTTTGGAGCGGGGGGTCCTACAATGAGCAGTTCTTC.